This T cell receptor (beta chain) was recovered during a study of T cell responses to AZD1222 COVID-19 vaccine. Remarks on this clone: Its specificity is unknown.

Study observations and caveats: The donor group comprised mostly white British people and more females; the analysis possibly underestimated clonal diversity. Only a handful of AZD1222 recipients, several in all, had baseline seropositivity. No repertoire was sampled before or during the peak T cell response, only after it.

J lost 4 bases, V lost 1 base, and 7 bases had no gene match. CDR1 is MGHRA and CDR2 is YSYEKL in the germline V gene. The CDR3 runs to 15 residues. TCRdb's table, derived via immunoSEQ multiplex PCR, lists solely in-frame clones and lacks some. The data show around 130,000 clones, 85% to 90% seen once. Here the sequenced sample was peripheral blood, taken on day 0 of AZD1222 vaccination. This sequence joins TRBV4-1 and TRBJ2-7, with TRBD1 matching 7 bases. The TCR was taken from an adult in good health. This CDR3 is CASSQGHGTAYEQYF. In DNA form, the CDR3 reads TGCGCCAGCAGCCAAGGTCATGGGACAGCATACGAGCAGTACTTC.